This T cell receptor (beta chain) was captured in a study of vaccination and CD4 T cells after COVID-19 (dated by TCRdb to between 2021 and 2024). For context, the study as a whole: SARS-CoV-2 positivity had been established in the convalescent patients by nasal swab PCR, and mild disease was recorded in several of these patients and severe disease in one. The convalescent cohort included six males and four females, with two Hispanic individuals, seven Caucasians, two Asians and one multiracial person. Participants got two doses of the Pfizer-BioNTech BNT162b2 vaccine (n=8) or two doses of the Moderna mRNA-1273 vaccine (n=2). Post-COVID blood samples from convalescent patients were collected a median of 101 days after diagnosis, with a range of roughly 30 to 170 days. Post-vaccine blood samples were collected a median of approximately 72 days after the second vaccine dose, ranging from roughly 12 to 241 days. For stimulating the cultures, overlapping spike peptide pools were used, derived from SARS-CoV-2 as well as from the common cold coronaviruses HCoV-NL63, HCoV-OC43 and HCoV-229E. Control cultures received a CEFX viral epitope pool as the positive control, an HIV-1 Nef peptide pool as the negative control, or no peptide. In under 13 COVID-19 convalescent patients and a handful of infection-naive healthy vaccine recipients, researchers compared the spike-specific CD4+ TCR repertoire from before mRNA vaccination with the repertoire from after.

Points on this clonotype: The antigen it binds to is not known. Base-call qualities are not available, and no considerably larger clone is one nucleotide away.

What this sample's treatment or condition label stands for: roughly 11-day PBMC culture with coronavirus spike peptide pools or control peptides (ViraFEST assay). The ViraFEST assay was used in the study, in which antigen-specific T cells were expanded with peptide pools and expanded clonotypes were subsequently identified by TCR sequencing. The convalescent patients' positive SARS-CoV-2 PCR tests were from March to December 2020, which was before the Alpha, Beta and Delta variants emerged in the United States. Each well held 2 million or so PBMCs cultured in IMDM containing roughly 5% human AB serum and around 10 IU/ml IL-2, with around 9.2 ug/ml peptide pools added. On days 3 and 7, half of the culture medium was replaced with fresh IL-2-containing medium. After 10 days of culture, CD4+ T cells were isolated by negative selection with the EasySep CD4+ T cell isolation kit. PBMCs were separated from whole blood using Ficoll-Paque Plus gradient centrifugation and then either used fresh or cryopreserved at -140C. Triplicate wells were generally used for each culture condition.

General study outcomes and caveats: Nearly all vaccine-specific clones in convalescent patients (304 of 307) were mono-reactive for SARS-CoV-2 spike rather than cross-reactive with common cold coronaviruses. Among convalescent patients, a median about 86% of the SARS-CoV-2-reactive clones seen after vaccination appeared only after vaccination, which suggests priming specific to the vaccine. The median count of SARS-CoV-2-reactive clonotypes went up from 20 to 25 after infection to about 40 after vaccination, although the change was not significant. The number of convalescent patients in the study was relatively small, and the study did not examine early timepoints following natural infection.

Library method: PCR. TCR sequencing of DNA from cultured CD4+ T cells used the Oncomine TCR Beta short-read assay at the Johns Hopkins FTIC core. The QIAamp micro DNA kit was used to extract genomic DNA from the cultured CD4+ T cells. Oncomine TCR Beta libraries made from cultured CD4+ T cells were pooled using unique dual indexes and sequenced on an Illumina iSeq 100. The source study handled its data this way. Non-productive sequences were removed, and CDR3s not starting with C, not ending with F or W, or shorter than 7 amino acids were discarded. Antigen-specific clonotypes were identified with the MANAFEST web application by comparing peptide-stimulated wells with reference and other culture wells. An FDR below 0.05, an odds ratio above 5, and a productive frequency above 0.1% in at least two of three replicate wells were required for clones to be considered positive. Clonotypes that were significantly expanded in both SARS-CoV-2 spike wells and at least one common cold coronavirus spike condition were defined as cross-reactive. Levenshtein distances (stringdist) and unrooted phylogenetic trees (ape) in R version 3.6.1 were used to assess CDR3 homology. The raw public reads went through TCRdb reprocessing: fastp at Q25, MiXCR clone calling, in-frame beta chains kept. Rows with one shared CDR3 protein collapse into an entry with the most common genes and DNA. The V and J calls and clone size are TCRdb's, not the authors'. Across this sample there are under 25,000 distinct CDR3 sequences, with about half seen only once. Less than 15% of the sample is in the top ten clones.

CDR1 and CDR2 are read off the germline V gene (reference sequence) as SEHNR and FQNEAQ. The CDR3 runs 15 residues from the cysteine to the phenylalanine. Kept here is only the CDR3 DNA, which spans 45 bases and is read in frame from base 1. Trimming removed 1 base from V and 0 bases from J, leaving 7 bases between the germline ends. Sequenced material: cultured CD4+ T cells from blood. The receptor's source is a human donor with COVID-19. The chain uses TRBV7-9 and TRBJ2-4; no D gene call is confident. CDR3 loop: CASSLETVAKNIQYF. The DNA reads as follows: TGTGCCAGCAGCTTAGAAACGGTAGCCAAAAACATTCAGTACTTC.